The 27 T cell receptor beta chains below all came from one sample that was sequenced in a study of identical twins. Via MiXCR, TCRdb re-called the 5' RACE reads, giving one row per CDR3 protein. The table lists hundreds of thousands of distinct CDR3 sequences, around 10% of them singletons. Material for sequencing was memory (CD45RO+) T cells sorted from blood. The receptors originated from a young woman in good health.

The V and J genes are TRBV29-1 and TRBJ1-5; 8 bases line up with TRBD1. Germline CDR1 and CDR2: SQVTM and ANQGSEA. CDR3 length: 13 residues. Trimming removed 7 bases from V and 7 bases from J; junction bases left unmatched: 9. CDR3: CSAMTGVGQPQHF. The DNA of the CDR3 is TGCAGCGCGATGACAGGGGTGGGCCAGCCCCAGCATTTT.

The chain is built from TRBV7-8 and TRBJ1-2, with D possibly TRBD1 on 5 matching bases. The V end was cut by 1 base, the J end by 5 bases, with 14 bases between. Germline V CDR1 and CDR2: SGHVS, FQNEAQ. The CDR3 is made up of 15 amino acids. Here the CDR3 reads CASSLGVRDVYGYTF. CDR3 nucleotides: TGTGCCAGCAGCTTAGGTGTCAGGGATGTGTATGGCTACACCTTC.

There are many counts of this clonotype. The genes are TRBV5-1 and TRBJ2-1, with 11 bases identical to TRBD2. CDR1 is SGHRS and CDR2 is YFSETQ in the germline V gene. V lost 5 bases and J lost 3; bases outside the gene matches: 4. This CDR3 has 15 amino acids. The CDR3 region is CASRSTSGIYNEQFF. Here the CDR3 DNA reads TGCGCCAGCAGGTCGACTAGCGGGATCTACAATGAGCAGTTCTTC.

This clonotype was counted ten times or more. The V gene is TRBV10-3, the J gene TRBJ2-1; 8 nucleotides align to TRBD2. The CDR3 covers 17 residues. Trimming cost V 2 bases and J 6 bases; bases outside gene matches: 12. Germline loops: CDR1 ENHRY, CDR2 SYGVKD. The CDR3 reads CAISEPGGAGRGNEQFF. The CDR3 DNA reads TGTGCCATCAGTGAGCCCGGGGGGGCCGGTCGAGGCAATGAGCAGTTCTTC.

This clonotype was seen only a few times. The V call is TRBV2, the J call TRBJ2-7; D is unclear. The CDR3 spans 12 residues. Trimming took off 7 bases at V and 2 bases at J, with 9 bases between the two ends. CDR1 and CDR2 (germline): SNHLY, FYNNEI. This chain's CDR3 is CASTRPPYEQYF. CDR3 in DNA: TGTGCCAGCACTAGACCCCCCTACGAGCAGTACTTC.

This clonotype showed up many times. The chain combines TRBV5-1 with TRBJ2-2, with a possible D match to TRBD2 (5 bases). With 0 bases removed from V and 6 bases from J, the gap between germline ends came to 15 bases. Per the germline V gene, CDR1 is SGHRS and CDR2 is YFSETQ. This CDR3 spans 16 amino acids. The CDR3 DNA sequence: TGCGCCAGCAGCTTGGCCGGTGGCGGGTTTGCCGGGGAGCTGTTTTTT. It translates to CASSLAGGGFAGELFF.

This clonotype was seen a handful of times. The V and J genes are TRBV5-1 and TRBJ2-2; no clear D. The CDR3 length is 15 residues. Trimming pared 0 bases from V and 3 bases from J, leaving 9 bases between. The germline V gene encodes CDR1 SGHRS and CDR2 YFSETQ. The CDR3 loop is CASSLAARHTGELFF. CDR3 DNA: TGCGCCAGCAGCTTGGCCGCCAGACACACCGGGGAGCTGTTTTTT.

This chain uses TRBV7-2 with TRBJ1-2; TRBD1 matches at 10 bases. The CDR3 is 16 amino acids. V dropped 1 base and J dropped 1; count of bases not matched to a gene: 3. CDR1 and CDR2 from the germline V gene are SGHTA and FQGNSA. CDR3 bases: TGTGCCAGCAGCTTAGTGGGGACAGGGGATAACTATGGCTACACCTTC. Its protein is CASSLVGTGDNYGYTF. Variable domain in full (rest from reference TRBV7-2 and TRBJ1-2): GAGVSQSPSNKVTEKGKDVELRCDPISGHTALYWYRQSLGQGLEFLIYFQGNSAPDKSGLPSDRFSAERTGGSVSTLTIQRTQQEDSAVYLCASSLVGTGDNYGYTFGSGTRLTVV.

This clonotype appeared a few times. V is TRBV4-3 and J is TRBJ2-2; TRBD2 matches at 9 bases. The J segment lost 4 bases and the V segment lost 1 base, leaving 4 bases of the junction unmatched. This CDR3 is built from 16 residues. CDR1 is LGHNA and CDR2 is YSLEER in the germline V gene. CDR3 DNA: TGCGCCAGCAGCCAAGCCCTAGCGGGGTCCACCGGGGAGCTGTTTTTT. It specifies CASSQALAGSTGELFF.

The chain recombines TRBV6-1 with TRBJ2-7; a possible D gene is TRBD1 (5 bases). V lost 7 bases and J lost 6, with 13 bases in between. The CDR3 totals 12 residues. CDR1 and CDR2 (germline): MNHNS, SASEGT. CDR3 DNA: TGTGCCAGCAATCAGGGCTTTTGCGAGCAGTACTTC. This translates into CASNQGFCEQYF.

This clonotype was observed at least ten times. V and J are TRBV4-2 and TRBJ1-2; D may be TRBD1 (5 bases). V was clipped by 1 base and J by 4 bases, with 13 bases between them. Germline CDR1 and CDR2: LGHNA and YNFKEQ. This CDR3 contains 15 residues. The CDR3 sequence: CASSQGPGGIYGYTF. CDR3 bases: TGTGCCAGCAGCCAAGGTCCTGGGGGGATCTATGGCTACACCTTC.

This sequence joins TRBV24-1 and TRBJ2-1; possibly TRBD2 for D (5 bases). Germline V gene data show CDR1 as KGHDR and CDR2 as SFDVKD. This CDR3 is 13 amino acids long. The ends were cut back, 9 bases at V and 6 bases at J, with 14 bases in the middle. CDR3 DNA sequence: TGTGCCACCCTAGCCCGTTACGCCAATGAGCAGTTCTTC. Its translation is CATLARYANEQFF.

In its sample, this clonotype was seen a few times. This sequence joins TRBV12-3 or TRBV12-4 and TRBJ2-7; 11 bases agree with TRBD2. V trimming: 6 bases; J trimming: 7 bases; junction bases outside the gene matches: 8. This CDR3 comprises 14 residues. For the CDR3, the DNA is TGTGCCAGCAGCCATAGCGGGGGGGCGGGGGAGCAGTACTTC. Translating it yields CASSHSGGAGEQYF.

This clonotype was observed a few times. V usage is TRBV7-3 and J usage is TRBJ2-1, with 13 positions matching TRBD2. With V trimmed by 5 bases and J by 5 bases, 3 bases remained unmatched. Germline V gene lookup returns CDR1 SGHTA and CDR2 FQGTGA. The CDR3 has 15 residues. CDR3 sequence (DNA): TGTGCCAGCAGCCCCGGACTAGCGGGGGACAATGAGCAGTTCTTC. Its translation is CASSPGLAGDNEQFF.

The chain links TRBV14 to TRBJ1-2, with D perhaps TRBD1 (5 bases). This CDR3 region has 15 residues. Germline lookup yields CDR1 SGHDN and CDR2 FVKESK. V gave up 3 bases and J gave up 2 bases, with 13 bases separating them. The CDR3 reads CASSQDRRVNYGYTF. CDR3 in DNA: TGTGCCAGCAGCCAGGATCGCAGGGTGAACTATGGCTACACCTTC.

This clonotype was picked up a small number of times. The V call is TRBV20-1, the J call TRBJ2-5; D is unclear. CDR1 is DFQATT and CDR2 is SNEGSKA in the germline V gene (reference sequence). The V end was cut by 4 bases, the J end by 5 bases, with 11 bases between. The CDR3 is made up of 12 amino acids. Here the CDR3 DNA reads TGCAGTGCTATCCATATTGTGGAGACCCAGTACTTC. Its translation is CSAIHIVETQYF.

This clonotype was found a few times. V usage is TRBV5-1 and J usage is TRBJ2-1; TRBD2 aligns across 11 bases. The CDR3 sequence is 14 residues long. CDR1 SGHRS and CDR2 YFSETQ come from the germline V gene. The trim removed 4 bases at V and 6 bases at J, leaving 3 bases unmatched. CDR3 nucleotide sequence: TGCGCCAGCAGCGACACTAGCGGGGGCAATGAGCAGTTCTTC. Protein product: CASSDTSGGNEQFF.

Only a few counts were recorded for this clonotype. The rearrangement uses TRBV28 and TRBJ2-1; D uncertain. This CDR3 comprises 11 residues. Germline V gene lookup returns CDR1 MDHEN and CDR2 SYDVKM. Deletions cut 3 bases from V and 8 bases from J, with 5 bases between. CDR3 nucleotides: TGTGCCAGCAGTTTGATTGATGAGCAGTTCTTC. Translating gives CASSLIDEQFF.

This clonotype was picked up many times. This rearrangement joins TRBV18 to TRBJ1-1; 7 nucleotides line up with TRBD1. Trimming took 3 bases from V and 0 from J; bases not matched to a gene: 7. The CDR3 consists of 16 residues. Germline CDR1 reads KGHSH; CDR2 reads LQKENI. The DNA for the CDR3 is TGTGCCAGCTCACCCCTACAGGGGATGATGAACACTGAAGCTTTCTTT. Protein product: CASSPLQGMMNTEAFF.

The V and J genes are TRBV29-1 and TRBJ2-4; D gene unclear. Between the trimmed V and J ends, which lost 4 bases and 5 bases, there was a span of 9 bases. Germline V CDR1 and CDR2: SQVTM, ANQGSEA. The CDR3 covers 12 residues. CDR3 sequence: CSVGLIENIQYF. Here the CDR3 DNA reads TGCAGCGTTGGGTTAATCGAAAACATTCAGTACTTC.

This clonotype was observed a few times. This chain links TRBV20-1 with TRBJ1-6, with 7 bases lining up with TRBD1. The CDR3 spans 14 residues. Germline CDR1 DFQATT, CDR2 SNEGSKA (reference sequence). J gave up 2 bases and V 5 bases, and 3 bases lay outside the gene matches. CDR3: CSARQGPYNSPLHF. The CDR3 bases are TGCAGTGCTCGACAGGGTCCCTATAATTCACCCCTCCACTTT.

This clonotype was seen a handful of times. The chain joins TRBV20-1 to TRBJ2-1; 7 nucleotides agree with TRBD1. From germline, CDR1 is DFQATT and CDR2 SNEGSKA (reference sequence). This CDR3 has 16 residues. V shed 6 bases, J shed 0 bases, and the junction held 11 bases outside the gene matches. This CDR3 is CSAQKVGTASYNEQFF. CDR3 bases: TGCAGTGCACAAAAGGTGGGGACAGCCTCCTACAATGAGCAGTTCTTC.

This clonotype turned up a few times. V usage is TRBV12-3 or TRBV12-4 and J usage is TRBJ2-2, with D possibly matching TRBD1 (5 bases). The V end lost 6 bases, the J end lost 5 bases, and 16 bases lay between the germline ends. The CDR3 extends over 15 amino acids. The CDR3 loop is CASRKSGILTGELFF. The DNA for the CDR3 is TGTGCCAGCAGGAAATCAGGGATTCTAACCGGGGAGCTGTTTTTT.

The table lists this clonotype with a few counts. This sequence joins TRBV20-1 and TRBJ2-1; D unclear. This CDR3 is built from 11 residues. The V end was cut by 6 bases, the J end by 3 bases, with 6 bases between. Per the germline V gene, CDR1 is DFQATT and CDR2 is SNEGSKA (reference sequence). CDR3 DNA sequence: TGCAGTGCCCAGGTCTACAATGAGCAGTTCTTC. Amino acids: CSAQVYNEQFF.

The V and J genes are TRBV6-5 and TRBJ2-3; no firm D call. V was cut by 2 bases and J by 3 bases, with 9 bases left in between. The CDR3 length is 14 residues. Germline V lookup: CDR1 MNHEY, CDR2 SVGAGI. The CDR3 reads CASSYGLGTDTQYF. The CDR3 nucleotides are TGTGCCAGCAGTTACGGGTTGGGGACAGATACGCAGTATTTT.

This clonotype showed up many times. V gene TRBV28 combines with J gene TRBJ2-7; 8 bases agree with TRBD1. Looked up from germline, CDR1 is MDHEN and CDR2 is SYDVKM. The CDR3 consists of 14 residues. V lost 3 bases to trimming and J lost 6 bases; unmatched junction nucleotides: 7. The CDR3 protein is CASSLWDRSTEQYF. CDR3 bases: TGTGCCAGCAGTTTGTGGGACAGGTCCACCGAGCAGTACTTC.

The J gene is TRBJ2-1, the V gene TRBV5-6; TRBD2 matches 13 bases. There are 16 residues in the CDR3. Germline V lookup: CDR1 SGHDT, CDR2 YYEEEE. The junction had 7 bases not matched to a gene; V was cut back by 7 bases and J by 3 bases. Written as DNA, the CDR3 is TGTGCCAGCGGAGGACTAGCGGGAGCTAACTACAATGAGCAGTTCTTC. It yields the protein CASGGLAGANYNEQFF.